These T cell receptor beta chains were read from a single sample in a study of cytomegalovirus exposure and HLA in healthy donors. Sequencing used immunoSEQ multiplex PCR; TCRdb keeps in-frame clones, though not all of them. The sample carries under 200,000 clones, 84% recorded once. Sequenced: PBMCs. The receptors come from a boy aged 2 to 10 in good health and CMV-seronegative. CDR3s include the opening cysteine and the closing phenylalanine or tryptophan. Each record gives: CDR3 protein, V gene, J gene.

CASSQESSQGWLTGELFF,TRBV4-2,TRBJ2-2
CASSSGQGRSYEQYF,TRBV5-6,TRBJ2-7
CASSQAWRDTDTQYF,TRBV4-1,TRBJ2-3
CASSEAVSSGRYEQYF,TRBV25-1,-
CASSFTEDYEQYF,TRBV7-9,TRBJ2-7
CASSLGSVHSTNEKLFF,TRBV5-4,TRBJ1-4
CASSSRRQGTYEQYF,TRBV5-1,TRBJ2-7
CASSHQTFYNEQFF,TRBV7-9,TRBJ2-1
CAWSDPRTGNYGYTF,TRBV30,TRBJ1-2
CAWGLSSNYGYTF,TRBV30,TRBJ1-2
CASRTSGCTYEQYF,TRBV6-4,TRBJ2-7
CASSSERQFRDTQYF,TRBV7-9,TRBJ2-3
CASSESAYSNQPQHF,TRBV2,TRBJ1-5
CASSSGQGATMNTEAFF,TRBV27,TRBJ1-1
CASSLLTPRGSYNEQFF,TRBV27,TRBJ2-1
CASSTGGLAGTGELFF,TRBV19,TRBJ2-2
CASSGLDRVRAQYF,TRBV25-1,TRBJ2-3
CASSRPTSGSYEQYF,TRBV6-5,TRBJ2-7
CASSYRGSNYGYTF,TRBV6-6,TRBJ1-2
CASSEFQSEAFF,TRBV10-2,TRBJ1-1
CATSTRNRGSYEQYF,TRBV15,-
CASSWTGHGDRGTDTQYF,TRBV5-1,TRBJ2-3
CASSRGDSYEQYF,TRBV4-1,TRBJ2-7
CASSLVAGGSGELFF,TRBV5-1,TRBJ2-2
CSVDIGQGAREQFF,TRBV29-1,TRBJ2-1